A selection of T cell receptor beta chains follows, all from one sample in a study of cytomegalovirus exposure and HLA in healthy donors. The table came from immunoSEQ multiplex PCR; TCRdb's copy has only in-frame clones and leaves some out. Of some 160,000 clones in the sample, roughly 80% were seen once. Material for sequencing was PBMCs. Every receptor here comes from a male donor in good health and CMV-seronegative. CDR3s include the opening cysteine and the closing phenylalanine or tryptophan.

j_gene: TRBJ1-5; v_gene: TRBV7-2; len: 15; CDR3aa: CASTELGTRNQPQHF
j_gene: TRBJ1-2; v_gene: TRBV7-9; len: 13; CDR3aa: CASSLAGSYGYTF
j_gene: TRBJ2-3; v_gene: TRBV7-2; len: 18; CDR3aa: CASSVVGTSGGASDTQYF
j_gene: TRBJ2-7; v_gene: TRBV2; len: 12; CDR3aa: CASTRGFYEQYF
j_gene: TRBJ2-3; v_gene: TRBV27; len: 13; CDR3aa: CASTEPATDTQYF
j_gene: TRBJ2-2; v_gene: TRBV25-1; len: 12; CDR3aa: CATVQITGELFF
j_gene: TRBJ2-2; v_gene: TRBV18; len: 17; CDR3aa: CASSPLDRGLNTGELFF
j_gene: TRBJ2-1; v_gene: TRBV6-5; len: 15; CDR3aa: CASSVHRETYNEQFF
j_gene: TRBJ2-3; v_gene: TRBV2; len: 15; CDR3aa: CASARTSGGASTQYF
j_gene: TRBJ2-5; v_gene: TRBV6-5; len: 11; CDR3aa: CASTRGGTQYF
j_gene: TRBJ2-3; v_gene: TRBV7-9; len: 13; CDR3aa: CASTGTATDTQYF
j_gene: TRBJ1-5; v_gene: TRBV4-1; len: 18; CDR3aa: CASSQDGAGDYSNQPQHF
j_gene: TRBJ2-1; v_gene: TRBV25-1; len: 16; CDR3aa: CASSPTVAYSYNEQFF
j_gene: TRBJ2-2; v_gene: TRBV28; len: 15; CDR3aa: CASSLVEGAQGELFF
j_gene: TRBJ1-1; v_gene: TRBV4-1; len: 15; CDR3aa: CASSQEPGGNTEAFF
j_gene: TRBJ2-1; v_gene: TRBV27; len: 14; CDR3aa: CASSLLSGGNEQFF
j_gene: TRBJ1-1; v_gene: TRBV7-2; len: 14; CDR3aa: CASSQGRANTEAFF
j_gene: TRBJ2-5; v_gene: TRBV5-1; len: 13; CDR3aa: CASTPGARETQYF
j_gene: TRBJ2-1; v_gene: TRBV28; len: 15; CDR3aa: CASSSLNTAVNEQFF
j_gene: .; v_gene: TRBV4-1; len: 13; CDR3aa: CASSQARVYEQYF
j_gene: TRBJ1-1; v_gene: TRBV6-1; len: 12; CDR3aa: CTNRGMNTEAFF
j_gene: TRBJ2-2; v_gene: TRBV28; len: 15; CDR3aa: CASSPGEPDTGELFF
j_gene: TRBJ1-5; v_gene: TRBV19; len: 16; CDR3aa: CASSIDLRVGNQPQHF